The rows below give T cell receptor beta chains drawn from one sample of a study of blood T cell repertoires in COVID-19. Repertoires were generated with immunoSEQ multiplex PCR, while TCRdb's copy carries only in-frame clones and drops some. In the table there are around 100,000 clones, over 80% of which are singletons. The sequenced material came from peripheral blood. Receptors originate from an elderly man with acute or convalescent COVID-19. Each CDR3 is given with its conserved first and last residue. The order of the fields is V gene, D gene, clone size, J gene, CDR3 protein, CDR3 DNA. A D gene is named only where the DNA matches it firmly. Rows may omit the clone size; those that give it use once, few, many or a size class.

>TRBV7-8|NA|NA|TRBJ1-5
CASRASGGPQHF
TGTGCCAGCAGAGCTAGCGGGGGACCCCAGCATTTT
>TRBV28|NA|NA|TRBJ1-5
CAATQDNQPQHF
TGTGCTGCCACACAGGACAATCAGCCCCAGCATTTT
>TRBV7-3|NA|NA|TRBJ1-1
CASSLVGPREGAEAFF
TGTGCCAGCAGCTTAGTGGGGCCCCGAGAAGGAGCTGAAGCTTTCTTT
>TRBV19|NA|once|TRBJ1-2
CASSTQGSFQANYGYTF
TGTGCCAGTAGTACGCAGGGGTCGTTTCAAGCTAACTATGGCTACACCTTC
>TRBV2|TRBD2|NA|TRBJ2-5
CASRNSGRARETQYF
TGTGCCAGCCGGAATAGCGGGAGGGCCAGAGAGACCCAGTACTTC
>TRBV7-7|TRBD1|NA|TRBJ2-2
CASSLAQGVGTGELFF
TGTGCTAGCAGCTTAGCCCAGGGGGTTGGCACCGGGGAGCTGTTTTTT
>TRBV28|TRBD1|NA|TRBJ1-2
CASSTGQAYGYTF
TGTGCCAGCAGTACGGGACAGGCCTATGGCTACACCTTC
>TRBV3-1/TRBV3-2|NA|NA|TRBJ2-5
CASSQVSGSQETQYF
TGTGCCAGCAGCCAAGTTTCCGGGTCACAAGAGACCCAGTACTTC
>TRBV5-1|NA|NA|TRBJ1-4
CASSLRGMGEKLFF
TGCGCCAGCAGCCTAAGAGGGATGGGAGAAAAACTGTTTTTT
>TRBV6-6|TRBD2|NA|TRBJ2-5
CASSYGTSGRETQYF
TGTGCCAGCAGTTATGGGACTAGCGGGCGTGAGACCCAGTACTTC
>TRBV11-3|NA|NA|TRBJ2-7
CASSKLTGTEQYF
TGTGCCAGCAGTAAATTGACAGGAACCGAGCAGTACTTC
>TRBV28|NA|NA|TRBJ2-6
CASSPIRAGANVLTF
TGTGCCAGCAGCCCCATCCGAGCGGGGGCCAACGTCCTGACTTTC
>TRBV4-2|TRBD2|NA|TRBJ2-3
CASSQDRGGPDTQYF
TGTGCCAGCAGCCAAGATCGGGGGGGCCCAGATACGCAGTATTTT
>TRBV9|TRBD1|NA|TRBJ2-7
CASSKTGQGAAEQYF
TGTGCCAGCAGCAAAACGGGACAGGGGGCGGCCGAGCAGTACTTC
>TRBV12-5|NA|NA|TRBJ2-1
CASGLVRQGGNEQFF
TGTGCTAGTGGTCTTGTACGGCAGGGTGGGAATGAGCAGTTCTTC
>TRBV11-3|NA|NA|TRBJ2-2
CASSWTLNTGELFF
TGTGCCAGCAGCTGGACACTGAACACCGGGGAGCTGTTTTTT
>TRBV11-2|TRBD1|NA|TRBJ2-5
CASSLSGGIRETQYF
TGTGCCAGCAGCCTCTCAGGGGGCATAAGGGAGACCCAGTACTTC
>TRBV11-2|NA|few|TRBJ2-5
CASSLVPGGETQYF
TGTGCCAGCAGCTTAGTTCCTGGGGGGGAGACCCAGTACTTC
>TRBV28|TRBD2|NA|TRBJ2-3
CASSRTSGTDTQYF
TGTGCCAGCAGCAGGACTAGCGGCACAGATACGCAGTATTTT
>TRBV4-3|TRBD1|NA|TRBJ2-7
CASSLGTAYEQYF
TGCGCCAGCAGCCTCGGGACAGCTTACGAGCAGTACTTC
>TRBV2|NA|NA|TRBJ2-5
CASSEPYLYRAEETQYF
TGTGCCAGCAGTGAACCTTATCTGTACAGGGCCGAAGAGACCCAGTACTTC
>TRBV6-2/TRBV6-3|NA|NA|TRBJ2-6
CASSTRHRDSGANVLTF
TGTGCCAGCAGTACCCGACATAGAGACTCTGGGGCCAACGTCCTGACTTTC